Sequencing of this TCR beta chain was carried out in a study of T cell changes during pregnancy in multiple sclerosis. TCRdb's copy holds only in-frame clones and misses some; the assay was immunoSEQ multiplex PCR. The table lists some 77,000 clones, approximately 94% of them singletons, with approximately 2.1% in the top ten. Germline V gene lookup returns CDR1 SGHNT and CDR2 YYREEE (reference sequence). The CDR3 is 16 residues long. V was shortened by 0 bases and J by 2 bases, with 13 bases between the two germline ends. The clonotype originates from a female donor in good health, enrolled as a control in a pregnancy study. The chain recombines TRBV5-4 with TRBJ2-3, with D possibly being TRBD2 (5 bases). The input for sequencing was peripheral blood, taken in the second trimester of pregnancy. This CDR3 reads CASSLVASPFTDTQYF. CDR3 coding DNA: TGTGCCAGCAGCTTGGTCGCTAGCCCCTTCACAGATACGCAGTATTTT.